These 14 T cell receptor beta chains came from one sample sequenced in a study of T-cell reconstitution after alpha-beta-depleted transplantation in children. Researchers prepared the TCRbeta library using unique molecular identifiers, the study reports. In TCRdb, the PCR reads were re-called with MiXCR into one record per CDR3 protein. The sample lists roughly 790,000 distinct CDR3 sequences; roughly 16% were seen once. The source was PBMCs, mostly from graft donor cells, collected 360 days after TCRalphabeta/CD19-depleted stem cell transplant. These receptors were taken from a male patient younger than 18 who had a stem cell transplant for acute lymphoblastic leukemia, so the T cells may come from the graft donor.

This clonotype was seen more than once but under ten times. The chain has TRBV27 and TRBJ1-4; D ambiguous. CDR1 and CDR2 from the germline V gene are MNHEY and SMNVEV (reference sequence). CDR3 length: 16 amino acids. The germline V and J ends were trimmed by 3 bases and 0 bases, with 11 bases remaining between them. The CDR3 region is CASSLGIRSTNEKLFF. The CDR3, as DNA: TGTGCCAGCAGTTTGGGGATCAGGTCAACTAATGAAAAACTGTTTTTT.

This rearrangement joins TRBV7-3 to TRBJ2-5; 8 bases match TRBD1. CDR1 and CDR2 (germline): SGHTA, FQGTGA. This CDR3 region has 15 residues. Germline trimming cut 1 base from V and 5 bases from J; bases unmatched to any gene: 6. This chain's CDR3 is CASSLNRGVVETQYF. The CDR3 DNA sequence: TGTGCCAGCAGCTTAAACAGGGGGGTTGTGGAGACCCAGTACTTC.

The rearrangement uses TRBV7-9 and TRBJ1-1, with D possibly being TRBD1 (6 bases). CDR3 length equals 17 residues. Per the germline V gene, CDR1 is SEHNR and CDR2 is FQNEAQ (reference sequence). V lost 1 base, J lost 5 bases, and 20 bases lay in between. CDR3: CASSLVPRFNRETEAFF. In DNA form, the CDR3 reads TGTGCCAGCAGCTTAGTTCCCAGATTTAACAGGGAGACTGAAGCTTTCTTT.

CDR3 DNA sequence: TGTGCCAGCAGTGCTAGCCGAAGGAATCAGCCCCAGCATTTT. It translates to CASSASRRNQPQHF. V and J are TRBV12-3 or TRBV12-4 and TRBJ1-5; D not certain. The ends were cut back, 5 bases at V and 4 bases at J, with 12 bases in the middle. The CDR3 sequence is 14 residues long.

This clonotype was counted only a few times. The chain couples TRBV24-1 to TRBJ2-5, with D hard to call. The length of the CDR3 is 19 residues. CDR1 KGHDR and CDR2 SFDVKD come from the germline V gene. V was shortened by 4 bases and J by 5 bases, with 28 bases between the two germline ends. CDR3 bases: TGTGCCACCAGTGACCCCCGGCCCGGAGTGTTGCGGTGTATGGAGACCCAGTACTTC. Translation: CATSDPRPGVLRCMETQYF.

The chain has TRBV5-6 and TRBJ2-1; D ambiguous. The CDR3 contains 14 residues. CDR1 SGHDT and CDR2 YYEEEE come from the germline V gene. The CDR3, as DNA: TGTGCTAGCTGTCGGGTTCTCTCGTACAATGAGCAGTTCTTC. Translating it yields CASCRVLSYNEQFF.

This clonotype was observed a handful of times. The gene calls are TRBV12-3 or TRBV12-4 and TRBJ2-5; 7 bases match TRBD1. This CDR3 has 13 residues. The J segment lost 5 bases and the V segment lost 6 bases, leaving 6 bases of the junction unmatched. The CDR3 DNA follows: TGTGCCAGCAGAGAGGGGGCGGCGGAGACCCAGTACTTC. It codes for CASREGAAETQYF.

Notes on this clonotype: A read error may produce the germline difference seen at one junction end. The chain has TRBV12-3 or TRBV12-4 and TRBJ2-3, with 9 bases identical to TRBD2. This CDR3 has 11 amino acids. In DNA, the CDR3 is TGTGCCAGCAGTTCCCAGGGACTAGCACATTTT. Amino acid sequence: CASSSQGLAHF.

J is TRBJ2-7 and V is TRBV7-6, with TRBD2 identical over 8 bases. Germline V gives CDR1 SGHVS, CDR2 FNYEAQ. The CDR3 has 17 residues. Trimming cost V 0 bases and J 0 bases; bases outside gene matches: 7. CDR3 in DNA: TGTGCCAGCAGCTTAGCGCGAGCGGGAGAAGACTCCTACGAGCAGTACTTC. This translates into CASSLARAGEDSYEQYF.

The table lists this clonotype with a few counts. The genes are TRBV6-5 and TRBJ1-2; D might be TRBD1 (6 bases). The CDR3 consists of 18 residues. The V and J ends lost 0 bases and 4 bases respectively, with 21 bases between them. Germline CDR1 and CDR2: MNHEY and SVGAGI. The CDR3 protein is CASSYSPSDRAASYGYTF. Here the CDR3 DNA reads TGTGCCAGCAGTTACTCGCCTTCGGACAGAGCAGCCAGCTATGGCTACACCTTC.

This clonotype was detected only a few times. The chain employs TRBV28 and TRBJ2-7; D is unresolved. The CDR3 is 14 residues long. Trimming removed 6 bases at V and 2 bases at J, with 14 bases between. Germline CDR1 MDHEN, CDR2 SYDVKM. The CDR3 spells CASRPRLAAYEQYF. The CDR3 region has the DNA TGTGCCAGCAGACCTCGGTTGGCCGCCTACGAGCAGTACTTC.

This clonotype has ten or more counts. The chain couples TRBV29-1 to TRBJ2-3, with 11 nucleotides matching TRBD1. The CDR3 length is 14 residues. V lost 6 bases to trimming and J lost 5 bases; unmatched junction nucleotides: 7. Germline V gene lookup returns CDR1 SQVTM and CDR2 ANQGSEA. The CDR3 here is CSVTGTGGLDTQYF. The CDR3 DNA reads as TGCAGCGTGACCGGGACAGGGGGACTAGATACGCAGTATTTT.

This chain connects TRBV20-1 to TRBJ2-7; TRBD1 matches 9 bases. With V trimmed by 3 bases and J by 4 bases, 10 bases remained unmatched. Germline loops: CDR1 DFQATT, CDR2 SNEGSKA (reference sequence). This CDR3 comprises 15 residues. CDR3 DNA sequence: TGCAGTGCTAGTTCAATGGGGACAGGGTCGTACGAGCAGTACTTC. This sequence encodes CSASSMGTGSYEQYF.

As for this clonotype: This may come from a read error, since a much larger clone is one base off. The CDR3 carries no conserved terminal phenylalanine or tryptophan, so it likely arises from a read error. The chain employs TRBV7-9 and TRBJ1-1, with 7 bases that match TRBD1. V shed 5 bases, J shed 0 bases, and the junction held 6 bases outside the gene matches. CDR1 SEHNR and CDR2 FQNEAQ come from the germline V gene (reference sequence). The CDR3 runs 15 residues. In nucleotides, the CDR3 is TGTGCCAGCAGCCCCCGACAGGGATTGAACACTGAAGCTTTCTCT. This translates into CASSPRQGLNTEAFS.